This T cell receptor beta chain originates from a study of CD8 T cells in ankylosing spondylitis. Overall study findings and caveats: The disease-linked clones had a CD8+ phenotype and low blood frequencies.

TCRdb recomputed calls from the 5' RACE reads with MiXCR, one row per CDR3 protein. The sample contains 230,000 or so distinct CDR3 sequences, over 15% of which appear only once. Trimming shortened V by 0 bases and J by 5 bases, and 4 bases separated the two germline ends. The germline CDR1 and CDR2 sequences are SEHNR and FQNEAQ (reference sequence). The length of the CDR3 is 13 residues. With respect to this clonotype: The antigen is undetermined. A clone one base away is much larger, so this may be a read error.

The sequencing sample was made of blood, either unsorted or a sorted T cell fraction (not recorded which). The clonotype was recovered from a male donor with ankylosing spondylitis or in good health (not recorded which). The chain employs TRBV7-9 and TRBJ2-2; D unclear. The CDR3 region has the DNA TGTGCCAGCAGCTTAGCGGTGACCGGGGAGCTGTTTTTT. Translation gives CASSLAVTGELFF.